This T cell receptor (beta chain) appears in the sequencing data of a study of beta chain features in type 1 diabetes. Overall study findings and caveats: All four CD4+ subsets from Type 1 diabetes patients carried moderately but significantly shorter TCRB CDR3s.

Investigators reverse transcribed all isolated RNA, so they sequenced expressed TCRB transcripts. Sequencing was performed with immunoSEQ multiplex PCR; in TCRdb, only in-frame clones are kept and a portion is missing. The sample lists a few hundred thousand clones; 9.6% were seen once. Germline V lookup: CDR1 SQVTM, CDR2 ANQGSEA. The CDR3 spans 12 residues. Trimming took 3 bases from V and 5 from J, leaving 10 bases between them. As regards this clone: Its specificity is not known. Other DNA sequences of this sample code for an identical CDR3.

The single heparinised draw taken from each donor contained roughly 100 mL of blood on average. The specimen was central memory CD4+ T cells from blood. The chain has TRBV29-1 and TRBJ1-1, with D tentatively TRBD1 (5 bases). The source is a young man with type 1 diabetes. CDR3 DNA: TGCAGCGTTGAGTTGGGGGGTACTGAAGCTTTCTTT. Translation: CSVELGGTEAFF.